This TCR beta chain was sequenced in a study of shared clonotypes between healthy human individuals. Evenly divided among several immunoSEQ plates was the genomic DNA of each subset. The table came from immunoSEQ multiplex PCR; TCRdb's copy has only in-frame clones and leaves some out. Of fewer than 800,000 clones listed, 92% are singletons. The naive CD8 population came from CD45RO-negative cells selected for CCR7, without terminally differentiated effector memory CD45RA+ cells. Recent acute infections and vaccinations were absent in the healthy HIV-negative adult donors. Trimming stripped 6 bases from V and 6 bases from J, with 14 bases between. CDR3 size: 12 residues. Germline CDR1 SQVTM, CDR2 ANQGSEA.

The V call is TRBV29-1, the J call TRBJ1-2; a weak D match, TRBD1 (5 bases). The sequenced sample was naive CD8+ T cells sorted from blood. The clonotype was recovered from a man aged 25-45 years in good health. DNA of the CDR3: TGCAGCGTAGAGCGGGGCTCGGATGGCTACACCTTC. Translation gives CSVERGSDGYTF.